Presented here are 31 T cell receptor beta chains from one specimen sequenced in a study of cytomegalovirus exposure and HLA in healthy donors (TCRdb year 2017). Libraries were built with the immunoSEQ multiplex PCR assay. For the multiplex PCR, a mixture combining 60 forward primers for TCR Vbeta segments and 13 reverse primers for TCR Jbeta segments was used. The clones in this table, taken by TCRdb from immuneACCESS, are in-frame only. Not every clone is retained; where verified, under half of the shortfall comes from an unresolved V gene, and the cause of the rest is unknown. A total of some 110,000 clones appear in this sample, roughly 79% of them only once. The ten biggest clones cover approximately 1.2% of the sample. Specimen: PBMCs. All receptors come from a man aged 35 to 55 in good health and CMV-seronegative.

V and J are TRBV7-9 and TRBJ2-7, with 8 bases that match TRBD2. With 5 bases clipped from V and 5 bases from J, the junction kept 8 bases outside the gene matches. CDR1 and CDR2 (germline): SEHNR, FQNEAQ (reference sequence). The CDR3 totals 14 residues. The CDR3 sequence is CASSIGLAVDEQYF. The DNA of the CDR3 is TGTGCCAGCAGCATCGGACTAGCCGTCGACGAGCAGTACTTC. Complete variable domain (other parts from reference TRBV7-9 and TRBJ2-7): DTGVSQNPRHKITKRGQNVTFRCDPISEHNRLYWYRQTLGQGPEFLTYFQNEAQLEKSRLLSDRFSAERPKGSFSTLEIQRTEQGDSAMYLCASSIGLAVDEQYFGPGTRLTVT.

Regarding this clone: A junction end diverges from the germline sequence, so it may reflect a read error. The genes are TRBV5-1 and TRBJ1-1; D gene uncertain. This CDR3 has 11 amino acids. The V gene's germline CDR1 is SGHRS and CDR2 YFSETQ. CDR3 nucleotides: TGCGCCAGCAGATTGGGCGAGGAAGCTTTCTTT. Translating it yields CASRLGEEAFF.

This clone was picked up one time. The V and J genes are TRBV2 and TRBJ2-7; D perhaps matches TRBD1 (6 bases). Germline CDR1 and CDR2: SNHLY and FYNNEI. The V end was cut by 3 bases, the J end by 2 bases, with 11 bases between. The CDR3 contains 14 residues. CDR3 sequence reads: CASSDPGTPYEQYF. In nucleotides, the CDR3 is TGTGCCAGCAGTGATCCAGGGACACCCTACGAGCAGTACTTC.

The chain recombines TRBV7-9 with TRBJ2-7, with D hard to call. This CDR3 contains 16 residues. V was shortened by 0 bases and J by 0 bases, with 12 bases between the two germline ends. Germline V gene sequence: CDR1 SEHNR, CDR2 FQNEAQ (reference sequence). Here the CDR3 reads CASSLAVGGFSYEQYF. CDR3 sequence (DNA): TGTGCCAGCAGCTTAGCGGTCGGCGGCTTCTCCTACGAGCAGTACTTC.

In its sample, this clone was seen a few times. V is TRBV30 and J is TRBJ2-2; maybe TRBD2 (6 bases). This CDR3 is built from 14 residues. V dropped 2 bases and J dropped 7 bases, with 14 bases sitting between them. Germline CDR1 GTSNPN, CDR2 SVGIG (reference sequence). In nucleotides, the CDR3 is TGTGCCTGGAGTTTCCGGGAGAGGGACGGGGAGCTGTTTTTT. Protein sequence: CAWSFRERDGELFF.

The genes are TRBV4-2 and TRBJ1-1, with 7 bases matching TRBD1. The CDR3 extends over 14 amino acids. The trim removed 1 base at V and 3 bases at J, leaving 2 bases unmatched. The germline gives CDR1 LGHNA, CDR2 YNFKEQ. For the CDR3, the DNA is TGTGCCAGCAGCCAAGTTCAGGGGGACACTGAAGCTTTCTTT. Translating it yields CASSQVQGDTEAFF.

J is TRBJ2-5 and V is TRBV6-5; a weak D match, TRBD2 (5 bases). Germline CDR1 reads MNHEY; CDR2 reads SVGAGI. This CDR3 is 14 amino acids long. V shed 0 bases and J shed 5 bases, with 10 bases lying between them. CDR3: CASSYSRGSETQYF. CDR3 sequence (DNA): TGTGCCAGCAGTTACTCGAGAGGGAGCGAGACCCAGTACTTC.

The rearrangement joins TRBV5-1 to TRBJ2-5; the match to TRBD2 covers 13 bases. In germline, CDR1 is SGHRS, CDR2 YFSETQ. The CDR3 consists of 16 residues. Trimming removed 0 bases from V and 2 bases from J; junction bases left unmatched: 1. The CDR3 coding sequence is TGCGCCAGCAGCTTGGGGACTAGCGGGGGACAAGAGACCCAGTACTTC. Protein sequence: CASSLGTSGGQETQYF.

The rearrangement links TRBV28 to TRBJ2-5, with 15 bases that match TRBD2. CDR1 is MDHEN and CDR2 is SYDVKM in the germline V gene. The V and J ends lost 6 bases and 5 bases, in that order; junction bases with no gene match: 4. This CDR3 region has 15 residues. In DNA, the CDR3 is TGTGCCAGCAGGGGACTAGCGGGGGGTCTTGAGACCCAGTACTTC. Its protein product is CASRGLAGGLETQYF. Drawing the rest from reference TRBV28 and TRBJ2-5, the complete variable domain is DVKVTQSSRYLVKRTGEKVFLECVQDMDHENMFWYRQDPGLGLRLIYFSYDVKMKEKGDIPEGYSVSREKKERFSLILESASTNQTSMYLCASRGLAGGLETQYFGPGTRLLVL.

The chain recombines TRBV6-1 with TRBJ1-4; D is undetermined. The CDR3 is 15 residues long. V shed 4 bases and J shed 0 bases, with 9 bases lying between them. Germline CDR1 is MNHNS and CDR2 is SASEGT. The CDR3 here is CASSGSVATNEKLFF. The CDR3 region has the DNA TGTGCCAGCAGTGGGTCAGTTGCAACTAATGAAAAACTGTTTTTT.

The V call is TRBV10-2, the J call TRBJ2-1; 14 bases fit TRBD2. Trimming cost V 2 bases and J 8 bases; bases outside gene matches: 2. The CDR3 contains 15 residues. CDR1 and CDR2 (germline): WSHSY, SAAADI. Here the CDR3 reads CASSEGTSGSDEQFF. CDR3 coding DNA: TGCGCCAGCAGTGAGGGGACTAGCGGGAGTGATGAGCAGTTCTTC.

The chain carries TRBV15 and TRBJ1-5; the match to TRBD1 covers 8 bases. Looked up from germline, CDR1 is LNHNV and CDR2 is YYDKDF (reference sequence). V shed 5 bases, J shed 3 bases, and the junction held 9 bases outside the gene matches. The CDR3 has 16 residues. The DNA of the CDR3 is TGTGCCACCAGCCTACGCCCGACAGGGGCCAATCAGCCCCAGCATTTT. It specifies CATSLRPTGANQPQHF.

The rearrangement links TRBV28 to TRBJ2-5; 8 bases match TRBD2. V was pared by 5 bases and J by 1 base, with 12 bases of the junction left unmatched. Germline V gene sequence: CDR1 MDHEN, CDR2 SYDVKM. The CDR3 spans 17 residues. The CDR3 DNA sequence: TGTGCCAGCAGTCCGGGGGGGGGCCCTAATCTCCAAGAGACCCAGTACTTC. Translated: CASSPGGGPNLQETQYF.

There are a few counts of this clone. The V and J genes are TRBV4-1 and TRBJ1-1, with 7 bases aligning to TRBD1. The V gene's germline CDR1 is MGHRA and CDR2 YSYEKL. With V trimmed by 1 base and J by 3 bases, 14 bases remained unmatched. The CDR3 sequence is 18 residues long. The chain's CDR3 is CASSQGRPGQRSYTEAFF. CDR3 in DNA: TGCGCCAGCAGCCAAGGCCGTCCGGGACAGAGGTCGTACACTGAAGCTTTCTTT.

J is TRBJ2-7 and V is TRBV7-9; D unresolved. This CDR3 spans 13 amino acids. Germline lookup yields CDR1 SEHNR and CDR2 FQNEAQ (reference sequence). The V end lost 2 bases, the J end lost 2 bases, and 7 bases lay between the germline ends. The CDR3, as DNA: TGTGCCAGCAGCTTAAGCCAGGCCTACGAGCAGTACTTC. Protein sequence: CASSLSQAYEQYF.

This chain connects TRBV10-2 to TRBJ1-4; D is possibly TRBD1 (5 bases). The germline V gene encodes CDR1 WSHSY and CDR2 SAAADI. The CDR3 consists of 15 residues. V lost 6 bases to trimming and J lost 8 bases, with 19 bases between them. CDR3 sequence (DNA): TGCGCCAGCAGGGCCGTAGGGGCTTTCGGGGAAAAACTGTTTTTT. Translated: CASRAVGAFGEKLFF.

This rearrangement joins TRBV9 to TRBJ2-7; tentatively, D is TRBD2 (6 bases). The V gene lost 0 bases and the J gene lost 3 bases, with 10 bases spanning the gap. CDR3 length: 14 residues. Germline V gene sequence: CDR1 SGDLS, CDR2 YYNGEE. The CDR3 region is CASSVGTTSYEQYF. The CDR3 DNA sequence: TGTGCCAGCAGCGTAGGGACTACTAGCTACGAGCAGTACTTC.

The chain uses TRBV28 and TRBJ2-7, with D uncertain. The CDR3 totals 13 residues. Per the germline V gene, CDR1 is MDHEN and CDR2 is SYDVKM. The V gene lost 5 bases and the J gene lost 5 bases, with 13 bases spanning the gap. CDR3 sequence: CASSLLLVHEQYF. CDR3 coding DNA: TGTGCCAGCAGTCTCCTGCTAGTTCACGAGCAGTACTTC.

CDR3 bases: TGCGCCAGCAGCCGGGATCTAAAACCCAATGAAAAACTGTTTTTT. This encodes CASSRDLKPNEKLFF. The J gene is TRBJ1-4, the V gene TRBV5-1, with D hard to call. The germline V gene encodes CDR1 SGHRS and CDR2 YFSETQ. The CDR3 contains 15 residues. Trimming shortened V by 4 bases and J by 5 bases, and 15 bases separated the two germline ends.

The chain links TRBV5-1 to TRBJ1-1; D is possibly TRBD1 (5 bases). The CDR3 covers 16 residues. The germline V gene encodes CDR1 SGHRS and CDR2 YFSETQ. With 1 base removed from V and 0 bases from J, the gap between germline ends came to 13 bases. The CDR3 coding sequence is TGCGCCAGCAGCTTGTACGGGGGGATCATGAACACTGAAGCTTTCTTT. The encoded protein is CASSLYGGIMNTEAFF.

The chain links TRBV5-6 to TRBJ2-7; TRBD1 is a possible D gene (6 bases). Germline CDR1 is SGHDT and CDR2 is YYEEEE. The CDR3 consists of 15 residues. Trimming pared 4 bases from V and 1 base from J, leaving 15 bases between. The CDR3 sequence is CASSVQGIGSYEQYF. The CDR3 DNA sequence: TGTGCCAGCAGCGTACAGGGAATAGGATCCTACGAGCAGTACTTC. Drawing the rest from reference TRBV5-6 and TRBJ2-7, the complete variable domain is DAGVTQSPTHLIKTRGQQVTLRCSPKSGHDTVSWYQQALGQGPQFIFQYYEEEERQRGNFPDRFSGHQFPNYSSELNVNALLLGDSALYLCASSVQGIGSYEQYFGPGTRLTVT.

The CDR3 loop reads CASSPRLAPHYEQYF. The CDR3 nucleotides are TGTGCCAGCAGCCCCCGACTAGCGCCCCACTACGAGCAGTACTTC. This chain links TRBV9 with TRBJ2-7; 8 positions match TRBD2. Germline-derived CDR1 and CDR2 are SGDLS and YYNGEE. The CDR3 is 15 residues long. V dropped 4 bases and J dropped 3; count of bases not matched to a gene: 9.

CDR3 sequence (DNA): TGTGCCAGCCAGGAATTTGAGGGTTCCAACGAGCAGTACTTC. Protein sequence: CASQEFEGSNEQYF. The V call is TRBV7-8, the J call TRBJ2-7, with TRBD2 as a possible D gene (5 bases). The CDR3 has 14 residues. The V end was cut by 8 bases, the J end by 5 bases, with 19 bases between. Germline V gene sequence: CDR1 SGHVS, CDR2 FQNEAQ.

The rearrangement uses TRBV9 and TRBJ2-1, with 13 bases that match TRBD2. The germline V gene has CDR1 SGDLS and CDR2 YYNGEE. With V trimmed by 1 base and J by 8 bases, 9 bases remained unmatched. This CDR3 comprises 17 residues. The CDR3, as DNA: TGTGCCAGCAGCGTACTGGGAGGGACTAGCGGGAATGATGAGCAGTTCTTC. As protein: CASSVLGGTSGNDEQFF. Together with reference TRBV9 and TRBJ2-1, the CDR3 gives the full variable domain: DSGVTQTPKHLITATGQRVTLRCSPRSGDLSVYWYQQSLDQGLQFLIQYYNGEERAKGNILERFSAQQFPDLHSELNLSSLELGDSALYFCASSVLGGTSGNDEQFFGPGTRLTVL.

This clone was seen only a few times. V is TRBV5-4 and J is TRBJ1-6; D gene ambiguous. The V end lost 0 bases, the J end lost 0 bases, and 10 bases lay between the germline ends. The CDR3 has 17 residues. CDR1 and CDR2 (germline): SGHNT, YYREEE (reference sequence). Here the CDR3 reads CASSLVVGSSYNSPLHF. DNA for the CDR3: TGTGCCAGCAGCTTGGTGGTGGGGAGCTCCTATAATTCACCCCTCCACTTT.

This clone was seen more than once but under ten times. The chain has TRBV21-1 and TRBJ2-7; TRBD2 is the table's D call and was not checked against the DNA. TRBV21-1 is a pseudogene. The CDR3 runs 17 residues. The CDR3: CASSKAPSLVNSYEQYF. CDR3 nucleotide sequence: TGTGCCAGCAGCAAAGCGCCGTCACTAGTCAACTCCTACGAGCAGTACTTC.

The V and J genes are TRBV29-1 and TRBJ1-4, with TRBD1 as a possible D gene (5 bases). Trimming pared 3 bases from V and 11 bases from J, leaving 19 bases between. Germline V gene lookup returns CDR1 SQVTM and CDR2 ANQGSEA. There are 14 residues in the CDR3. This CDR3 reads CSVEGGGVKEKLFF. The CDR3, as DNA: TGCAGCGTTGAGGGTGGGGGGGTAAAAGAGAAACTGTTTTTT.

This clone appeared a few times. The chain uses TRBV28 and TRBJ2-5; the D gene is possibly TRBD2 (6 bases). The CDR3 is 15 amino acids. Between the trimmed V and J ends, which lost 5 bases and 5 bases, there was a span of 18 bases. Germline loops: CDR1 MDHEN, CDR2 SYDVKM. CDR3 loop: CASSPPGGLDETQYF. The DNA for the CDR3 is TGTGCCAGCAGTCCTCCCGGGGGATTAGATGAGACCCAGTACTTC.

The rearrangement uses TRBV28 and TRBJ2-7; 10 bases align to TRBD2. The germline gives CDR1 MDHEN, CDR2 SYDVKM. V lost 8 bases to trimming and J lost 2 bases; unmatched junction nucleotides: 6. The CDR3 covers 14 residues. DNA for the CDR3: TGTGCCAGCGGAGGGACTAGCGCGACCTACGAGCAGTACTTC. This gives the protein CASGGTSATYEQYF. Full variable domain (missing parts from reference TRBV28 and TRBJ2-7): DVKVTQSSRYLVKRTGEKVFLECVQDMDHENMFWYRQDPGLGLRLIYFSYDVKMKEKGDIPEGYSVSREKKERFSLILESASTNQTSMYLCASGGTSATYEQYFGPGTRLTVT.

The V call is TRBV4-1, the J call TRBJ1-2, with 7 bases that match TRBD1. The CDR3 spans 17 residues. The J segment lost 3 bases and the V segment lost 0 bases, leaving 10 bases of the junction unmatched. Germline-derived CDR1 and CDR2 are MGHRA and YSYEKL. CDR3 in amino acids: CASSQDRGLRGHYGYTF. CDR3 DNA: TGCGCCAGCAGCCAAGATAGGGGTCTAAGGGGGCACTATGGCTACACCTTC.

This chain links TRBV28 with TRBJ1-2; D might be TRBD1 (5 bases). Germline values: CDR1 MDHEN, CDR2 SYDVKM. CDR3 size: 13 residues. Between the trimmed V and J ends, which lost 6 bases and 2 bases, there was a span of 10 bases. CDR3 sequence reads: CASSPGGNYGYTF. CDR3 nucleotides: TGTGCCAGCAGCCCCGGGGGGAACTATGGCTACACCTTC.